This T cell receptor (beta chain) was profiled in a study of cytomegalovirus exposure and HLA in healthy donors. Findings and limits, study-wide: Analyzed later, association rates of TCRs varied across HLA loci, with DRB1 most and HLA-C fewest. The productive fraction for most TCR beta V segments was about 87% or about 30% in an earlier analysis. An apparent linkage of common viral pathogens to several of the most significant clusters emerged in a later analysis.

A word on this clone: The antigen remains undetermined. This sample includes further DNA sequences coding for the same CDR3.

The PCR was carried out with 60 Vbeta primers and 13 Jbeta primers. The protocol was immunoSEQ multiplex PCR, while the TCRdb copy is restricted to in-frame clones and leaves out a portion. Counted here are some 100,000 clones, roughly 69% occurring once; the ten biggest clones make up roughly 5.3%. CDR1 GTSNPN and CDR2 SVGIG come from the germline V gene (reference sequence). CDR3 length: 14 residues. Trimming took 0 bases from V and 2 from J, leaving 9 bases between them. Source material: PBMCs. The V and J genes are TRBV30 and TRBJ2-3; maybe TRBD2 (6 bases). This TCR was recovered from an older woman in good health and CMV-seropositive. The CDR3 region has the DNA TGTGCCTGGAGTGTAGGCGGGGCCACAGATACGCAGTATTTT. Translating it yields CAWSVGGATDTQYF.